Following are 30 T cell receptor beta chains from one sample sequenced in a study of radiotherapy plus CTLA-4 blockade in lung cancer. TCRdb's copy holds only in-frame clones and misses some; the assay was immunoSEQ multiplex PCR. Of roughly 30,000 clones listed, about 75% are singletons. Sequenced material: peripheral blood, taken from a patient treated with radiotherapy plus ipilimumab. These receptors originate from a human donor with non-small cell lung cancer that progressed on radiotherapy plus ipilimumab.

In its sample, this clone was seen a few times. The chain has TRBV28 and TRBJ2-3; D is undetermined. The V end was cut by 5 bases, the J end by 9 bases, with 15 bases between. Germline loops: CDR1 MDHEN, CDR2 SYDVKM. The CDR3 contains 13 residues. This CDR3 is CASSAPGRLTQYF. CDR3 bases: TGTGCCAGCAGTGCCCCCGGGCGCCTCACGCAGTATTTT.

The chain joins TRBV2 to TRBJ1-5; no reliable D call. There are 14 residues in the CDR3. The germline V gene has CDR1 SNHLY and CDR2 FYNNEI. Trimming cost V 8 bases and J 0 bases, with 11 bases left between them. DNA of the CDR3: TGTGCCAGCGTGTATTCTGATAGCAATCAGCCCCAGCATTTT. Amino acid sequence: CASVYSDSNQPQHF.

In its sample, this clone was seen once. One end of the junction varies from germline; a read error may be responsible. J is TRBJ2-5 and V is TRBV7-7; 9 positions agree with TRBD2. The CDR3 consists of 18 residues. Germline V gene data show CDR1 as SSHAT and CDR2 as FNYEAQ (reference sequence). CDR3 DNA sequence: TGTGCTAGCAGCTTAGTGGCGGGAGGGCAGCTACCACAAGAGACCCAGTACTTC. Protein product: CASSLVAGGQLPQETQYF.

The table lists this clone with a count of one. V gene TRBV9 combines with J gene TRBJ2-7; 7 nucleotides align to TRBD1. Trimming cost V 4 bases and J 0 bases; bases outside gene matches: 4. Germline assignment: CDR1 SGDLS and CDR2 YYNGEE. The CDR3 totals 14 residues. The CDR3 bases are TGTGCCAGCAGCAAGGGACAGAGCTCCTACGAGCAGTACTTC. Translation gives CASSKGQSSYEQYF.

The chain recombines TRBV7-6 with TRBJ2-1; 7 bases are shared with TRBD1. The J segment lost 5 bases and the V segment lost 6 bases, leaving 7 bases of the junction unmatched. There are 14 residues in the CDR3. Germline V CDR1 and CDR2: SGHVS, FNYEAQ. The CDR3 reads CASSSIDRDNEQFF. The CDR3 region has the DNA TGTGCCAGCAGTTCTATAGACAGGGACAATGAGCAGTTCTTC.

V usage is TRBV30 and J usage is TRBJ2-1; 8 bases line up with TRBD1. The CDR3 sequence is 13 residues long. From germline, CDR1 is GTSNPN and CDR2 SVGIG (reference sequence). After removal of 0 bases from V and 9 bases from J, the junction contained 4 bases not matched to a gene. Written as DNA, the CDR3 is TGTGCCTGGAGTGTACAGGGGGGCGGTGAGCAGTTCTTC. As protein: CAWSVQGGGEQFF.

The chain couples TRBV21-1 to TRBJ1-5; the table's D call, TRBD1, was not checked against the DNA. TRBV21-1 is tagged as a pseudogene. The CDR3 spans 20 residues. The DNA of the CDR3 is TGTGCCAGCAGCAAAGAACCGGGACAAATGGAGAGCTATAGCAATCAGCCCCAGCATTTT. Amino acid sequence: CASSKEPGQMESYSNQPQHF.

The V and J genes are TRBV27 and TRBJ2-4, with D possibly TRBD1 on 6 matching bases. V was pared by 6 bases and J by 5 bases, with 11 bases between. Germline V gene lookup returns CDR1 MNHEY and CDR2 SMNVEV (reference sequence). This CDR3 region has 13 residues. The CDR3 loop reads CASSWGPENIQYF. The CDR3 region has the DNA TGTGCCAGCAGCTGGGGGCCGGAAAACATTCAGTACTTC.

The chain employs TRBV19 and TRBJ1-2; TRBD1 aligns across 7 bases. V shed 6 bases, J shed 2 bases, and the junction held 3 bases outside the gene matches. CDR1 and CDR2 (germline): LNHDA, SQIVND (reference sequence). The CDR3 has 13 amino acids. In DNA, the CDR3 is TGTGCCAGTAGCATACAGGGGAACTATGGCTACACCTTC. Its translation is CASSIQGNYGYTF.

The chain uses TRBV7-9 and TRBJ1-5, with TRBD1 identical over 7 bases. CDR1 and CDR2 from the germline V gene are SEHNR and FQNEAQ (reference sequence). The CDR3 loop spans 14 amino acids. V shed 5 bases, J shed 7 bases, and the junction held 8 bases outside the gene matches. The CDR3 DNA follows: TGTGCCAGCAGCCCTTTCCCGGGACAGCAGCCCCAGCATTTT. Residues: CASSPFPGQQPQHF.

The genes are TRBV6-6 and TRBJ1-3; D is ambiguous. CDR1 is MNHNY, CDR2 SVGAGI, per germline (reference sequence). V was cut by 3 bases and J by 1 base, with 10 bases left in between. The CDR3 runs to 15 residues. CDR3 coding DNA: TGTGCCAGCAGTTATGGGCCGACTTCTGGAAACACCATATATTTT. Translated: CASSYGPTSGNTIYF.

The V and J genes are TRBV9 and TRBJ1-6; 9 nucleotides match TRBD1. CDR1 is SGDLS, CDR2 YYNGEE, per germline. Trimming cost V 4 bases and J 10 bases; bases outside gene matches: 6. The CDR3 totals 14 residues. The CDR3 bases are TGTGCCAGCAGCCAGTGGACAGGGGACTCACCCCTCCACTTT. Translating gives CASSQWTGDSPLHF. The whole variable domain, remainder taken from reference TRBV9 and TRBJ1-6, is DSGVTQTPKHLITATGQRVTLRCSPRSGDLSVYWYQQSLDQGLQFLIQYYNGEERAKGNILERFSAQQFPDLHSELNLSSLELGDSALYFCASSQWTGDSPLHFGNGTRLTVT.

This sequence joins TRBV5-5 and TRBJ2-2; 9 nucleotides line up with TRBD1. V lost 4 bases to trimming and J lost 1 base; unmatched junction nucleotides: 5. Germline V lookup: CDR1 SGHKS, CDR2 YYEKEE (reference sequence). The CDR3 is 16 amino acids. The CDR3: CASSKDRGQNTGELFF. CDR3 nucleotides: TGTGCCAGCAGCAAGGACAGGGGTCAGAACACCGGGGAGCTGTTTTTT.

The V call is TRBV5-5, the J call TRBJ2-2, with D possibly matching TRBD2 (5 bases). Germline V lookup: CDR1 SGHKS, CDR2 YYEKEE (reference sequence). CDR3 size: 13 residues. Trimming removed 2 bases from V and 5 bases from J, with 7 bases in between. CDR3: CASSFEGTGELFF. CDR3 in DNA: TGTGCCAGCAGCTTTGAGGGAACCGGGGAGCTGTTTTTT. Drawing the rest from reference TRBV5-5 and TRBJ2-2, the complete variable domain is DAGVTQSPTHLIKTRGQQVTLRCSPISGHKSVSWYQQVLGQGPQFIFQYYEKEERGRGNFPDRFSARQFPNYSSELNVNALLLGDSALYLCASSFEGTGELFFGEGSRLTVL.

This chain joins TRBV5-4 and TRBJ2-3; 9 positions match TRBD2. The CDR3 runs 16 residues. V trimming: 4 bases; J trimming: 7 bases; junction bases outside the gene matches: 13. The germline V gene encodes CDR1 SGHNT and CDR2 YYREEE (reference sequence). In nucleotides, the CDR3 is TGTGCCAGCAGCGCCGGACCCGCGGGGGGGACGTATACGCAGTATTTT. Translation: CASSAGPAGGTYTQYF.

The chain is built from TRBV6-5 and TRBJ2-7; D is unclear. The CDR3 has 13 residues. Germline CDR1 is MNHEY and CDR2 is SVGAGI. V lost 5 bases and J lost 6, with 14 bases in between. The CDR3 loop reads CASSEARPGEQYF. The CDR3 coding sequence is TGTGCCAGCAGTGAAGCAAGACCTGGCGAGCAGTACTTC.

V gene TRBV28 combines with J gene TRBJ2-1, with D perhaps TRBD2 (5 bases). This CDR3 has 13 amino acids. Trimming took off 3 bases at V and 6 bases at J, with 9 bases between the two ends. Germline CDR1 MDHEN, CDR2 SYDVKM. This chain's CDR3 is CASSFRSVNEQFF. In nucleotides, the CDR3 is TGTGCCAGCAGTTTCCGTAGCGTCAATGAGCAGTTCTTC.

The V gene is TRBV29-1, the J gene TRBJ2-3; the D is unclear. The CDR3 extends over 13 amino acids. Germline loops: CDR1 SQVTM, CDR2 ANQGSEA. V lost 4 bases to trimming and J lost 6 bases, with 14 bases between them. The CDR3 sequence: CSVVPLGPDTQYF. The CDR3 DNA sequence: TGCAGCGTTGTTCCGCTCGGGCCGGATACGCAGTATTTT.

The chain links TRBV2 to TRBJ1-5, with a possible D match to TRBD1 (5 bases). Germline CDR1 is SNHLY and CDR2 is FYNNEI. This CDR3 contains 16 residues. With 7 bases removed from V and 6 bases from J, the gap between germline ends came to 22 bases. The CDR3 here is CASTTASDLGVQPQHF. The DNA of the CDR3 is TGTGCCAGCACTACCGCCTCGGACTTAGGGGTTCAGCCCCAGCATTTT.

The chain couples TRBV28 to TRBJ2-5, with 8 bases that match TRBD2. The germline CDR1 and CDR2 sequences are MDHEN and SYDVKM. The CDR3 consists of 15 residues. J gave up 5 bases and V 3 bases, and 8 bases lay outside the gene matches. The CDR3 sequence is CASSFIAGLRETQYF. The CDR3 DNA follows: TGTGCCAGCAGTTTTATAGCGGGGCTCCGCGAGACCCAGTACTTC.

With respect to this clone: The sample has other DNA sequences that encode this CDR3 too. CDR3 sequence: CASSQGLGLLNTEAFF. Written as DNA, the CDR3 is TGTGCCAGCAGCCAGGGCTTGGGACTGCTGAACACTGAAGCTTTCTTT. V and J are TRBV14 and TRBJ1-1; a possible D gene is TRBD1 (5 bases). With 3 bases removed from V and 0 bases from J, the gap between germline ends came to 14 bases. The CDR3 has 16 amino acids. Germline V gene sequence: CDR1 SGHDN, CDR2 FVKESK. The full variable domain, in which reference TRBV14 and TRBJ1-1 provide the parts outside the CDR3, is EAGVTQFPSHSVIEKGQTVTLRCDPISGHDNLYWYRRVMGKEIKFLLHFVKESKQDESGMPNNRFLAERTGGTYSTLKVQPAELEDSGVYFCASSQGLGLLNTEAFFGQGTRLTVV.

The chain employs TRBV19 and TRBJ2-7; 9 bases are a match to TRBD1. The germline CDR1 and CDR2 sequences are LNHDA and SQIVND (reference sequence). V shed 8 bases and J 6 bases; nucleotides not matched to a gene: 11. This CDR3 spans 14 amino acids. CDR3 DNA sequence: TGTGCCAGTGCCCGGACAGGGGAGGGTCGCGAGCAGTACTTC. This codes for CASARTGEGREQYF.

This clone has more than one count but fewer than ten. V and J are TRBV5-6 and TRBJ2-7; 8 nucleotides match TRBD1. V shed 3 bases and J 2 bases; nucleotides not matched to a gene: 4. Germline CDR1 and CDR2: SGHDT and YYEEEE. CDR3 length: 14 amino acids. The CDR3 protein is CASSWGTGTYEQYF. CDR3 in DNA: TGTGCCAGCAGCTGGGGGACAGGCACCTACGAGCAGTACTTC.

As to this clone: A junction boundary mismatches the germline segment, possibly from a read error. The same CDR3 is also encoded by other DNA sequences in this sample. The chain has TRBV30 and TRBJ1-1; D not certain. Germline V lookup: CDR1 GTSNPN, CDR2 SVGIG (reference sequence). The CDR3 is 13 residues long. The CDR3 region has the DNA TGCGCCTGGAGTCGAGGTACGAACACTGAAGCTTTCTTT. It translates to CAWSRGTNTEAFF.

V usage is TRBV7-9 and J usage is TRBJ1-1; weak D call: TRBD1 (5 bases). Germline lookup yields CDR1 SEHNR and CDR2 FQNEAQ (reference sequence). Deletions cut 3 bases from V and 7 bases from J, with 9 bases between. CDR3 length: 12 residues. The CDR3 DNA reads TGTGCCAGCAGCTTTTCCGGGGGTGAAGCTTTCTTT. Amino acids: CASSFSGGEAFF.

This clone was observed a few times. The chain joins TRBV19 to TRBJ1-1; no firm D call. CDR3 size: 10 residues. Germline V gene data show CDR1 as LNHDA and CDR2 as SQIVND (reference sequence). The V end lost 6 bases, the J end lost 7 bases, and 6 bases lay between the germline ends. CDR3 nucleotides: TGTGCCAGTAGGGAGGGTGAAGCTTTCTTT. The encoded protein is CASREGEAFF.

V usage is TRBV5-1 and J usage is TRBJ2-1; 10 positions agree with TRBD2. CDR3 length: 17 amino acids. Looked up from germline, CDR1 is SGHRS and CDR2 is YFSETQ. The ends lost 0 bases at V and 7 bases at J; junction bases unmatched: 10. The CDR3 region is CASSLGSASGGLNEQFF. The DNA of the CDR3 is TGCGCCAGCAGCTTGGGTTCCGCTAGCGGGGGCTTGAATGAGCAGTTCTTC. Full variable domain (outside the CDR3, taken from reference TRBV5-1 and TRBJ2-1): KAGVTQTPRYLIKTRGQQVTLSCSPISGHRSVSWYQQTPGQGLQFLFEYFSETQRNKGNFPGRFSGRQFSNSRSEMNVSTLELGDSALYLCASSLGSASGGLNEQFFGPGTRLTVL.

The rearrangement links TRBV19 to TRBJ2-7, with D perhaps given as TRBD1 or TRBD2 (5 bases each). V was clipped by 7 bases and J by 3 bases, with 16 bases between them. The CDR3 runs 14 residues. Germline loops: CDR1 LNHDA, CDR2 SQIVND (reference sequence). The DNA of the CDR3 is TGTGCCAGTAAACCCGGGACCGATCACTACGAGCAGTACTTC. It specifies CASKPGTDHYEQYF.

As DNA, the CDR3 is TGTGCCAGCAGCGTAGGGACCTCGGGCCCCGGGGAGCTGTTTTTT. Translating it yields CASSVGTSGPGELFF. The chain recombines TRBV9 with TRBJ2-2; D unclear. This CDR3 spans 15 amino acids. V dropped 0 bases and J dropped 6 bases, with 12 bases sitting between them. In germline, CDR1 is SGDLS, CDR2 YYNGEE.

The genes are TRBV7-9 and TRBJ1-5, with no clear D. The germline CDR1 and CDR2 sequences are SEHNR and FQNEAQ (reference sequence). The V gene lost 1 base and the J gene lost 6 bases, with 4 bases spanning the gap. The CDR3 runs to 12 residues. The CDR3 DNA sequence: TGTGCCAGCAGCTTAGATGTTCAGCCCCAGCATTTT. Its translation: CASSLDVQPQHF.